The 25 T cell receptor beta chains below all came from one sample that was sequenced in a study of blood T cell repertoires in COVID-19. The protocol was immunoSEQ multiplex PCR, while the TCRdb copy is restricted to in-frame clones and leaves out a portion. The sample has 84,000 or so clones; roughly 78% are singletons. Sequenced sample: peripheral blood. The receptors shown here come from a man in his 60s with COVID-19, enrolled during active disease.

This chain joins TRBV6-5 and TRBJ2-4, with a tentative D call TRBD1 (5 bases). V dropped 10 bases and J dropped 3 bases, with 19 bases sitting between them. The CDR3 consists of 15 residues. Germline CDR1 reads MNHEY; CDR2 reads SVGAGI. The chain's CDR3 is CAILLGARGKNIQYF. The CDR3 nucleotides are TGTGCCATCCTTTTAGGGGCTAGGGGCAAAAACATTCAGTACTTC.

V gene TRBV20-1 combines with J gene TRBJ2-2; D is possibly TRBD1 (6 bases). V lost 3 bases to trimming and J lost 5 bases, with 13 bases between them. The CDR3 is 14 residues long. Germline V CDR1 and CDR2: DFQATT, SNEGSKA (reference sequence). Here the CDR3 reads CSASRAGVTGELFF. The CDR3, as DNA: TGCAGTGCTAGTCGGGCAGGGGTAACCGGGGAGCTGTTTTTT.

This clone was seen more than once but under ten times. The rearrangement uses TRBV12-3 or TRBV12-4 and TRBJ1-1; D call uncertain. Trimming took off 8 bases at V and 4 bases at J, with 14 bases between the two ends. This CDR3 spans 13 amino acids. The CDR3 DNA follows: TGTGCCAGCTCGTTTACGGGTACCACTGAAGCTTTCTTT. This codes for CASSFTGTTEAFF.

V usage is TRBV7-9 and J usage is TRBJ2-3; no reliable D call. With 1 base removed from V and 2 bases from J, the gap between germline ends came to 10 bases. Germline lookup yields CDR1 SEHNR and CDR2 FQNEAQ (reference sequence). The CDR3 consists of 15 residues. CDR3: CASSLGIVPTDTQYF. The DNA of the CDR3 is TGTGCCAGCAGCTTAGGTATCGTCCCCACAGATACGCAGTATTTT. The variable domain in full, with the rest retrieved from reference TRBV7-9 and TRBJ2-3, is DTGVSQNPRHKITKRGQNVTFRCDPISEHNRLYWYRQTLGQGPEFLTYFQNEAQLEKSRLLSDRFSAERPKGSFSTLEIQRTEQGDSAMYLCASSLGIVPTDTQYFGPGTRLTVL.

The rearrangement joins TRBV7-2 to TRBJ1-2; D might be TRBD1 (5 bases). This CDR3 is 15 amino acids long. Germline-derived CDR1 and CDR2 are SGHTA and FQGNSA. V was trimmed by 2 bases and J by 1 base, leaving 11 bases between them. CDR3 coding DNA: TGTGCCAGCAGCTTATCGGGGGGAGATAACTATGGCTACACCTTC. This encodes CASSLSGGDNYGYTF.

This sequence joins TRBV5-4 and TRBJ1-6; 8 positions agree with TRBD1. The germline V gene encodes CDR1 SGHNT and CDR2 YYREEE (reference sequence). The J segment lost 7 bases and the V segment lost 3 bases, leaving 6 bases of the junction unmatched. The CDR3 spans 15 residues. The CDR3 nucleotides read TGTGCCAGCAGCTCCGGACAGGGATCAAATTCACCCCTCCACTTT. This codes for CASSSGQGSNSPLHF.

The V gene is TRBV19, the J gene TRBJ2-2; maybe TRBD1 (6 bases). V lost 4 bases, J lost 5 bases, and 14 bases lay in between. Germline V gives CDR1 LNHDA, CDR2 SQIVND (reference sequence). The CDR3 contains 15 residues. CDR3 sequence (DNA): TGTGCCAGTAGTACAGGGGCCCGCGGTACCGGGGAGCTGTTTTTT. Amino acid sequence: CASSTGARGTGELFF.

This clone occurred once. J is TRBJ2-3 and V is TRBV7-9, with TRBD1 identical over 9 bases. CDR1 SEHNR and CDR2 FQNEAQ come from the germline V gene (reference sequence). This CDR3 spans 13 amino acids. Losses at the gene ends were 5 bases for V and 5 bases for J; bases not matched to a gene: 2. CDR3 sequence: CASSKTGGDTQYF. For the CDR3, the DNA is TGTGCCAGCAGCAAGACAGGGGGAGATACGCAGTATTTT.

The V call is TRBV7-9, the J call TRBJ2-4, with 7 nucleotides matching TRBD2. The CDR3 contains 18 residues. V lost 5 bases to trimming and J lost 3 bases; unmatched junction nucleotides: 16. Germline-derived CDR1 and CDR2 are SEHNR and FQNEAQ (reference sequence). CDR3 sequence reads: CASSPPLRETFGKNIQYF. CDR3 coding DNA: TGTGCCAGCAGCCCGCCTTTGCGGGAGACATTTGGCAAAAACATTCAGTACTTC.

The genes are TRBV4-2 and TRBJ2-5; 10 bases agree with TRBD2. In germline, CDR1 is LGHNA, CDR2 YNFKEQ. J lost 2 bases, V lost 0 bases, and 6 bases had no gene match. The CDR3 is 17 amino acids. In nucleotides, the CDR3 is TGTGCCAGCAGCCAAGATACAGCGGGGGGGACACAAGAGACCCAGTACTTC. It codes for CASSQDTAGGTQETQYF.

The J gene is TRBJ2-2, the V gene TRBV5-1; D gene unclear. This CDR3 spans 16 amino acids. Trimming removed 4 bases at V and 4 bases at J, with 17 bases between. CDR1 and CDR2 from the germline V gene are SGHRS and YFSETQ. The CDR3 loop reads CASSPRMERSTGELFF. The CDR3 DNA follows: TGCGCCAGCAGCCCTAGGATGGAACGAAGCACCGGGGAGCTGTTTTTT.

This clone was seen a few times. The rearrangement links TRBV9 to TRBJ2-5; 7 bases align to TRBD1. The CDR3 sequence is 15 residues long. The germline V gene encodes CDR1 SGDLS and CDR2 YYNGEE. Trimming at V came to 3 bases and at J to 4 bases, leaving 9 bases not matched to a gene. CDR3 in DNA: TGTGCCAGCAGCGCACAGACAGGGTACACAGAGACCCAGTACTTC. Translation: CASSAQTGYTETQYF. Together with reference TRBV9 and TRBJ2-5, the CDR3 gives the full variable domain: DSGVTQTPKHLITATGQRVTLRCSPRSGDLSVYWYQQSLDQGLQFLIQYYNGEERAKGNILERFSAQQFPDLHSELNLSSLELGDSALYFCASSAQTGYTETQYFGPGTRLLVL.

The chain joins TRBV11-2 to TRBJ2-7; 8 bases line up with TRBD2. J was trimmed by 2 bases and V by 5 bases; bases with no gene match: 11. The germline V gene encodes CDR1 SGHAT and CDR2 FQNNGV. This CDR3 is 16 amino acids long. CDR3 DNA: TGTGCCAGCAGCCGCGGGGCTAGCGGGCTTACCTACGAGCAGTACTTC. This sequence encodes CASSRGASGLTYEQYF.

This clone was recorded a few times. This chain connects TRBV10-3 to TRBJ2-2; D might be TRBD1 (6 bases). The CDR3 has 14 residues. The germline V gene has CDR1 ENHRY and CDR2 SYGVKD. V was trimmed by 6 bases and J by 4 bases, leaving 12 bases between them. The CDR3 bases are TGTGCCATCAGACAGGGTGGCGGCACCGGGGAGCTGTTTTTT. It is translated as CAIRQGGGTGELFF.

CDR3 in amino acids: CSGGWRNTEAFF. The CDR3 DNA is TGCAGCGGAGGATGGAGGAACACTGAAGCTTTCTTT. This chain joins TRBV29-1 and TRBJ1-1, with D uncertain. V was shortened by 7 bases and J by 1 base, with 10 bases between the two germline ends. This CDR3 region has 12 residues. Germline-derived CDR1 and CDR2 are SQVTM and ANQGSEA. The whole variable domain, remainder taken from reference TRBV29-1 and TRBJ1-1, is SAVISQKPSRDICQRGTSLTIQCQVDSQVTMMFWYRQQPGQSLTLIATANQGSEATYESGFVIDKFPISRPNLTFSTLTVSNMSPEDSSIYLCSGGWRNTEAFFGQGTRLTVV.

In its sample, this clone was seen a few times. The chain recombines TRBV6-5 with TRBJ2-7; D unresolved. Trimming removed 2 bases at V and 0 bases at J, with 11 bases between. The V gene's germline CDR1 is MNHEY and CDR2 SVGAGI. CDR3 length: 15 amino acids. The CDR3 loop reads CASSYGTTSSYEQYF. The CDR3 nucleotides read TGTGCCAGCAGTTACGGTACTACGAGCTCCTACGAGCAGTACTTC.

The chain combines TRBV6-6 with TRBJ1-5; perhaps TRBD1 as D (6 bases). Germline V gene data show CDR1 as MNHNY and CDR2 as SVGAGI (reference sequence). The V end was cut by 7 bases, the J end by 8 bases, with 18 bases between. The CDR3 contains 14 residues. CDR3 protein: CASTRDTSFEPQHF. In DNA form, the CDR3 reads TGTGCCAGCACCCGGGACACTTCGTTTGAGCCCCAGCATTTT.

J is TRBJ1-1 and V is TRBV5-1; tentative D call: TRBD1 (6 bases). In germline, CDR1 is SGHRS, CDR2 YFSETQ. The CDR3 length is 14 residues. Deletions cut 1 base from V and 4 bases from J, with 11 bases between. Here the CDR3 DNA reads TGCGCCAGCAGCTTGCAGGGGCCGAGCACTGAAGCTTTCTTT. It is translated as CASSLQGPSTEAFF.

The gene calls are TRBV19 and TRBJ1-2, with 7 nucleotides matching TRBD1. Germline V lookup: CDR1 LNHDA, CDR2 SQIVND (reference sequence). CDR3 length equals 15 residues. The J segment lost 2 bases and the V segment lost 1 base, leaving 4 bases of the junction unmatched. CDR3 residues: CASSIAGDSNYGYTF. The CDR3 bases are TGTGCCAGTAGTATAGCGGGGGACAGCAACTATGGCTACACCTTC.

The table lists this clone with a few counts. V usage is TRBV5-1 and J usage is TRBJ1-1, with 9 bases identical to TRBD1. This CDR3 comprises 17 residues. Losses at the gene ends were 4 bases for V and 0 bases for J; bases not matched to a gene: 10. Per the germline V gene, CDR1 is SGHRS and CDR2 is YFSETQ. CDR3 coding DNA: TGCGCCAGCAGCCGCGTAGGGACAGGGATCATGAACACTGAAGCTTTCTTT. Translation gives CASSRVGTGIMNTEAFF.

This chain joins TRBV6-1 and TRBJ1-5; 9 bases match TRBD1. Germline CDR1 and CDR2: MNHNS and SASEGT. V lost 3 bases and J lost 0; bases outside the gene matches: 9. The CDR3 spans 18 residues. CDR3 nucleotide sequence: TGTGCCAGCAGTGATTTCCCGGGACAGGGATTTAGCAATCAGCCCCAGCATTTT. As protein: CASSDFPGQGFSNQPQHF.

V and J are TRBV5-6 and TRBJ1-5; 7 nucleotides align to TRBD1. J was trimmed by 6 bases and V by 2 bases; bases with no gene match: 8. The CDR3 is 15 residues long. Germline V gene data show CDR1 as SGHDT and CDR2 as YYEEEE. The CDR3, as DNA: TGTGCCAGCAGCTTCGGGCAGGGGGTATCTCAGCCCCAGCATTTT. Translated, it gives CASSFGQGVSQPQHF. The whole variable domain, filled in from reference TRBV5-6 and TRBJ1-5, reads DAGVTQSPTHLIKTRGQQVTLRCSPKSGHDTVSWYQQALGQGPQFIFQYYEEEERQRGNFPDRFSGHQFPNYSSELNVNALLLGDSALYLCASSFGQGVSQPQHFGDGTRLSIL.

This clone was seen only once. The chain uses TRBV10-3 and TRBJ1-3; tentatively, D is TRBD1 (6 bases). Between the trimmed V and J ends, which lost 4 bases and 1 base, there was a span of 8 bases. The CDR3 covers 14 residues. The germline V gene has CDR1 ENHRY and CDR2 SYGVKD. The CDR3 DNA reads as TGTGCCATCAGTGCACAGGGATCTGGAAACACCATATATTTT. Protein: CAISAQGSGNTIYF.

This clone was found a few times. The V call is TRBV5-1, the J call TRBJ2-7; TRBD2 is a possible D gene (5 bases). There are 11 residues in the CDR3. V shed 4 bases and J shed 7 bases, with 9 bases lying between them. CDR1 is SGHRS and CDR2 is YFSETQ in the germline V gene. For the CDR3, the DNA is TGCGCCAGCAGCGGGAGTACGGAGCAGTACTTC. This translates into CASSGSTEQYF.

This chain joins TRBV7-3 and TRBJ2-1, with 9 positions matching TRBD1. CDR3 length: 13 amino acids. CDR1 is SGHTA and CDR2 is FQGTGA in the germline V gene. V was pared by 5 bases and J by 8 bases, with 4 bases of the junction left unmatched. CDR3 region: CASSPGTGYEQFF. As DNA, the CDR3 is TGTGCCAGCAGCCCTGGGACAGGGTATGAGCAGTTCTTC.